This TCR beta chain was recorded in a study of blood T cells in healthy people across ages. Through a sample-barcoded 5' primer and a J-beta primer mix, a second PCR was run for roughly 6 to 12 cycles. Each cDNA molecule carried a tag from a template-switch adaptor that contained 12 random nucleotides. Each CDR3 protein is one row after TCRdb ran MiXCR on the 5' RACE reads. Altogether some 1.7 million distinct CDR3 sequences are present, 25% to 30% being singletons, with the ten largest covering roughly 8%. This clonotype was recorded at least ten times. The CDR3 contains 14 residues. The V end was cut by 5 bases, the J end by 3 bases, with 13 bases between.

The receptor's source is a woman in her twenties or thirties in good health. Sequenced material: blood. The rearrangement links TRBV12-3 or TRBV12-4 to TRBJ2-5, with D maybe TRBD1 (5 bases). The CDR3 DNA reads as TGTGCCAGCAGTCCCTCCCAAGGGGAAGAGACCCAGTACTTC. This encodes CASSPSQGEETQYF.